This record concerns one TCR beta chain sequence. This entry belongs to a study of blood T cell repertoires in COVID-19. This CDR3 has 13 amino acids. V lost 0 bases, J lost 9 bases, and 9 bases lay in between. Looked up from germline, CDR1 is SGHAT and CDR2 is FQNNGV. Measured with immunoSEQ multiplex PCR; TCRdb has only the in-frame clones, and not every one. Counted here are a few hundred thousand clones, 89% occurring once; the ten biggest clones make up 1.8%. This sequence joins TRBV11-2 and TRBJ2-1, with D possibly TRBD2 on 6 matching bases. This clonotype was obtained from a woman in her twenties or thirties with COVID-19, enrolled during active disease. Material for sequencing was peripheral blood. The CDR3 reads CASSLDGGSEQFF. CDR3 coding DNA: TGTGCCAGCAGCTTAGATGGAGGGAGTGAGCAGTTCTTC.